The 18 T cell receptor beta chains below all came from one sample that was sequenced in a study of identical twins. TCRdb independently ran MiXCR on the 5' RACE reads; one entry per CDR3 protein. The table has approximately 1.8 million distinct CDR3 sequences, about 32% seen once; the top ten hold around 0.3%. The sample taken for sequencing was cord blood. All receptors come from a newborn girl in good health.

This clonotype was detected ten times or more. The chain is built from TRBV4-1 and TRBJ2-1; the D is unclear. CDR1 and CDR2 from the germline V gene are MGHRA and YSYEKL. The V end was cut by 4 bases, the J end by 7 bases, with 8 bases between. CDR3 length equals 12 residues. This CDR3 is CASSRTMNEQFF. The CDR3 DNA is TGCGCCAGCAGCCGCACTATGAATGAGCAGTTCTTC.

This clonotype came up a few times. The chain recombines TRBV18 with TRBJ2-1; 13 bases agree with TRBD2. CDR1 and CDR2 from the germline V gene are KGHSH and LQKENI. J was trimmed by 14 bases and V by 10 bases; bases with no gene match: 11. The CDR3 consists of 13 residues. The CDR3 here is CATRLAGGAQEFF. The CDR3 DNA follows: TGTGCCACCCGACTAGCGGGAGGCGCCCAGGAGTTCTTC.

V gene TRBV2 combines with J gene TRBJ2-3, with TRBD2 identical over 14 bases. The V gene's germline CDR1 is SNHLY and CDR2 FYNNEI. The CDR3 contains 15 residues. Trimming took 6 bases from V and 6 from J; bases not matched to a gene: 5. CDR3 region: CASRGTSGGRDTQYF. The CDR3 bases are TGTGCCAGCAGGGGGACTAGCGGGGGAAGGGATACGCAGTATTTT.

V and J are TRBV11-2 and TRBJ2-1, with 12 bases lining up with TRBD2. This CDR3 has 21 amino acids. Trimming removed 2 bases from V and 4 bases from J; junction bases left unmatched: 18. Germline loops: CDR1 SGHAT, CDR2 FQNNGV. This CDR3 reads CASSLPRDGAYGTSGYNEQFF. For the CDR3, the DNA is TGTGCCAGCAGCTTACCCCGGGACGGGGCTTACGGGACTAGCGGGTACAATGAGCAGTTCTTC.

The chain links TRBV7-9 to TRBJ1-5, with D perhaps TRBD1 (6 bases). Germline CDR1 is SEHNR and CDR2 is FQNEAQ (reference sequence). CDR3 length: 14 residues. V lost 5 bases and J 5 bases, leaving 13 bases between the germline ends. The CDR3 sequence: CASSLGQNYQPQHF. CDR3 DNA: TGTGCCAGCAGCCTTGGACAGAACTATCAGCCCCAGCATTTT.

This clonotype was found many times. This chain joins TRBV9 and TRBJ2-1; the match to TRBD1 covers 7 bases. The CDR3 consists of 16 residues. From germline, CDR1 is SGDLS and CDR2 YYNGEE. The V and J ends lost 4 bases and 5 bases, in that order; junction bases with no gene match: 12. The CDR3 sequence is CASSSIDRTGNNEQFF. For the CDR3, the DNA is TGTGCCAGCAGCTCGATAGACCGGACAGGAAACAATGAGCAGTTCTTC. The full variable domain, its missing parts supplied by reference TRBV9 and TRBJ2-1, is DSGVTQTPKHLITATGQRVTLRCSPRSGDLSVYWYQQSLDQGLQFLIQYYNGEERAKGNILERFSAQQFPDLHSELNLSSLELGDSALYFCASSSIDRTGNNEQFFGPGTRLTVL.

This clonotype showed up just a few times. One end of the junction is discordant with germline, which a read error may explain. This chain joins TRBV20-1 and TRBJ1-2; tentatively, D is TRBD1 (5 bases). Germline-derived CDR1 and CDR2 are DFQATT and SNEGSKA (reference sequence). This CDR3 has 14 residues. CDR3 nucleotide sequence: TGCAGTGGCTACTTCGGCGGGAGGGACTATGACTACACCTTC. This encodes CSGYFGGRDYDYTF.

The CDR3 spells CSVEVQGRAFF. In DNA, the CDR3 is TGCAGCGTTGAGGTACAGGGCAGAGCTTTCTTT. The chain combines TRBV29-1 with TRBJ1-1, with D possibly TRBD1 on 6 matching bases. This CDR3 is 11 amino acids long. Germline assignment: CDR1 SQVTM and CDR2 ANQGSEA. Trimming pared 3 bases from V and 10 bases from J, leaving 12 bases between.

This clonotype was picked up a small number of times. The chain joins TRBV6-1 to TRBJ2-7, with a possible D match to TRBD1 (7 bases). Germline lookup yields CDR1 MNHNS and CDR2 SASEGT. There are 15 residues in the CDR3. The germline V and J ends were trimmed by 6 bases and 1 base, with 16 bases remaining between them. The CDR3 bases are TGTGCCAGCAGGCTAGACAGGGAGGAATCCTACGAGCAGTACTTC. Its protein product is CASRLDREESYEQYF.

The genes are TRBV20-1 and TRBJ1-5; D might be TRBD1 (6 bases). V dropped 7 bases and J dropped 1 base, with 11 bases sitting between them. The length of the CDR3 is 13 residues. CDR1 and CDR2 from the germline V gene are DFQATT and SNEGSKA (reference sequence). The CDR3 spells CSGGRGSNQPQHF. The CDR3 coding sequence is TGCAGTGGCGGCAGGGGAAGCAATCAGCCCCAGCATTTT.

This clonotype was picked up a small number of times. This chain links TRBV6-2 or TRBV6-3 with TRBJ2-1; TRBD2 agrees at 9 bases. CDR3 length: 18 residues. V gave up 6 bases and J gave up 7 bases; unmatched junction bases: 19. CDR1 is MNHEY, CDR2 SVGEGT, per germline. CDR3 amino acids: CASSLMTSGPLLTNEQFF. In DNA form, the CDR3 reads TGTGCCAGCAGCCTCATGACTAGCGGTCCCCTGCTTACAAATGAGCAGTTCTTC.

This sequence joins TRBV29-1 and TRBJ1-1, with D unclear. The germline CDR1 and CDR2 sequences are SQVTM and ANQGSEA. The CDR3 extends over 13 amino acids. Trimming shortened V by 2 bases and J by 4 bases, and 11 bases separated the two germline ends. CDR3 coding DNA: TGCAGCGTTGAAAAAGGATCCCGCACTGAAGCTTTCTTT. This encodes CSVEKGSRTEAFF.

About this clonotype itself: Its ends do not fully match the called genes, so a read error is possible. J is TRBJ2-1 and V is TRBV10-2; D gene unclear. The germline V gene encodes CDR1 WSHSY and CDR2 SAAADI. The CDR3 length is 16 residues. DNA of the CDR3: TGCGCCAGTAGTGAGTCTCTGGGTCCCACCTACAATGAGCAGTTCTTC. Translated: CASSESLGPTYNEQFF.

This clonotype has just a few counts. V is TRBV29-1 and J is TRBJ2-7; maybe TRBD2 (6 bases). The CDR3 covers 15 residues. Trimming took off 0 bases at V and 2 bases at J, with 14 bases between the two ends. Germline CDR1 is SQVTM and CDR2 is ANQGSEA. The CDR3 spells CSVEEGGDVPYEQYF. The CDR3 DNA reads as TGCAGCGTTGAAGAGGGGGGAGATGTCCCCTACGAGCAGTACTTC.

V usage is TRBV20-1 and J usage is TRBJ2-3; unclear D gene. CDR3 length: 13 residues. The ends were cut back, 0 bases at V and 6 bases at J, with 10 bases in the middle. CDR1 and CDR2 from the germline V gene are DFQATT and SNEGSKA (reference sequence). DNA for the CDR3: TGCAGTGCTAGAGATCCAATATTGGATACGCAGTATTTT. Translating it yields CSARDPILDTQYF.

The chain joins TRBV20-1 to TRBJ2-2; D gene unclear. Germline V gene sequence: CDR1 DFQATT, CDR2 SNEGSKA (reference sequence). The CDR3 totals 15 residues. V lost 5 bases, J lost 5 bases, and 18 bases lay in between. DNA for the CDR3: TGCAGTGCTTCCGCGGCGGTCCTCAGTACCGGGGAGCTGTTTTTT. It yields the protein CSASAAVLSTGELFF.

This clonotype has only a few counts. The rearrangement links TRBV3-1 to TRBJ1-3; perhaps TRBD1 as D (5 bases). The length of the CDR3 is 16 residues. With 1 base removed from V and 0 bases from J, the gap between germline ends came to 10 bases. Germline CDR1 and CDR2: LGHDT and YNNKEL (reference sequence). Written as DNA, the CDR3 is TGTGCCAGCAGCCAAGTGGGGCAGAGCTCTGGAAACACCATATATTTT. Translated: CASSQVGQSSGNTIYF.

The CDR3 reads CASSQVPRVNIQYF. The DNA of the CDR3 is TGCGCCAGCAGCCAAGTGCCGAGGGTAAACATTCAGTACTTC. This chain uses TRBV4-1 with TRBJ2-4; perhaps TRBD2 as D (5 bases). V was trimmed by 1 base and J by 6 bases, leaving 10 bases between them. Germline V gene sequence: CDR1 MGHRA, CDR2 YSYEKL. The CDR3 is 14 amino acids.